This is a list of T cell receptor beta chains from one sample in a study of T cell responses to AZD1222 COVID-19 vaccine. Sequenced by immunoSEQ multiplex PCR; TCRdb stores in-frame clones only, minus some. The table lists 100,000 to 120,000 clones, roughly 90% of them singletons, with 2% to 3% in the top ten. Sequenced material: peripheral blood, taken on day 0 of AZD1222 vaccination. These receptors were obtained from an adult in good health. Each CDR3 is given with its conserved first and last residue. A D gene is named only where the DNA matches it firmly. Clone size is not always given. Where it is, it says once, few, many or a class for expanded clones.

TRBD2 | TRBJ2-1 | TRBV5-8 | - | CASSPRGGRGNEQFF | TGTGCCAGCAGTCCGAGGGGCGGGAGAGGGAATGAGCAGTTCTTC
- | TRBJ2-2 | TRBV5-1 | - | CASSLVQGGTGELFF | TGCGCCAGCAGCTTGGTACAGGGAGGCACCGGGGAGCTGTTTTTT
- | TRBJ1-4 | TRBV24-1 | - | CATSSRGEKLFF | TGTGCCACCAGTTCCAGGGGTGAAAAACTGTTTTTT
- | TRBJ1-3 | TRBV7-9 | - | CASSLVRRSGNTIYF | TGTGCCAGCAGCTTAGTCCGGCGATCTGGAAACACCATATATTTT
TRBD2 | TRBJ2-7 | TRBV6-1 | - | CASSEGLAGGPAFSEQYF | TGTGCCAGCAGTGAGGGACTAGCGGGGGGCCCAGCATTTTCCGAGCAGTACTTC
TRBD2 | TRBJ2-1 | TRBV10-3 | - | CAISLTSGGATKGNEQFF | TGTGCCATCAGCCTGACTAGCGGGGGGGCCACCAAGGGTAATGAGCAGTTCTTC
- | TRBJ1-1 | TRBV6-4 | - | CASSNSGQTEAFF | TGTGCCAGCAGTAACTCCGGGCAAACTGAAGCTTTCTTT
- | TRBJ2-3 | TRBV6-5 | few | CASTGGRETDTQYF | TGTGCCAGCACTGGGGGCAGAGAGACAGATACGCAGTATTTT
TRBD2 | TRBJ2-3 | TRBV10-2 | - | CASSAGTSDCTDTQYF | TGCGCCAGCAGCGCCGGGACTAGCGACTGCACAGATACGCAGTATTTT
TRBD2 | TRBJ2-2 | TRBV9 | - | CASSIGRGVNTGELFF | TGTGCCAGCAGCATCGGCCGGGGGGTGAACACCGGGGAGCTGTTTTTT
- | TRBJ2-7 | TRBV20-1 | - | CSAAGNYEQYF | TGCAGTGCTGCCGGGAACTACGAGCAGTACTTC
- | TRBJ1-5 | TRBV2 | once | CASSANHKEPQHF | TGTGCCAGCAGTGCGAACCATAAGGAGCCCCAGCATTTT
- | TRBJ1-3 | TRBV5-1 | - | CASSLEGRAGNTIYF | TGCGCCAGCAGCCTGGAGGGCAGAGCAGGAAACACCATATATTTT
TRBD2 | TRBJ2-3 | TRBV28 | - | CASSSPSPETSSTDTQYF | TGTGCCAGCAGTTCCCCTAGCCCCGAGACTAGCAGCACAGATACGCAGTATTTT
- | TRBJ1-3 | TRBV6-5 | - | CASSLRGESGNTIYF | TGTGCCAGCAGTTTGAGAGGGGAATCTGGAAACACCATATATTTT
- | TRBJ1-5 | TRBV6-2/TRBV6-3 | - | CASSYSTGRQPQHF | TGTGCCAGCAGTTACTCGACAGGCAGGCAGCCCCAGCATTTT
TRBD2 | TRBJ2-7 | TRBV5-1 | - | CASSLELRGRADEQYF | TGCGCCAGCAGCTTGGAGCTCCGCGGGAGGGCCGACGAGCAGTACTTC
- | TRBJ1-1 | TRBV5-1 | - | CASSLAPGRDTEAFF | TGCGCCAGCAGCTTGGCGCCAGGAAGGGATACTGAAGCTTTCTTT
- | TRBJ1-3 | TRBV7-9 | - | CASSPTSSSGNTIYF | TGTGCCAGCAGTCCAACCAGCAGCTCTGGAAACACCATATATTTT
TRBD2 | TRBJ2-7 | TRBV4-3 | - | CASSSRTSGSSYEQYF | TGCGCCAGCAGCTCTCGGACTAGCGGCAGCTCCTACGAGCAGTACTTC
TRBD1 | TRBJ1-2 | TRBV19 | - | CASSSQGAYGYTF | TGTGCCAGTAGTAGTCAGGGGGCCTATGGCTACACCTTC
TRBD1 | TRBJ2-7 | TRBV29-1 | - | CSVVGGQDSEQYF | TGCAGCGTTGTGGGGGGACAGGATAGCGAGCAGTACTTC
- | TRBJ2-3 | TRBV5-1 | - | CASSSDVGAASTDTQYF | TGCGCCAGCAGCTCGGACGTTGGGGCAGCTAGCACAGATACGCAGTATTTT
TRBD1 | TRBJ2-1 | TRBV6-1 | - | CASSDGTGEFNEQFF | TGTGCCAGCAGTGATGGGACAGGGGAATTCAATGAGCAGTTCTTC
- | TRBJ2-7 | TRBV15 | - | CATSRDHSYEQYF | TGTGCCACCAGCAGAGATCACAGCTACGAGCAGTACTTC
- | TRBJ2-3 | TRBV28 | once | CASSLIGTKDTQYF | TGTGCCAGCAGTCTTATCGGGACAAAAGATACGCAGTATTTT
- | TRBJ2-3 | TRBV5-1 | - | CASSQGRPTPDTQYF | TGCGCCAGCAGCCAAGGACGCCCCACCCCAGATACGCAGTATTTT
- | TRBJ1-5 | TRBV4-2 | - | CASSQDPPGPHNQPQHF | TGTGCCAGCAGCCAAGACCCCCCCGGACCACACAATCAGCCCCAGCATTTT
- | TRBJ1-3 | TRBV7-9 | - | CASRLGTGNTIYF | TGTGCCAGCCGGTTAGGGACTGGAAACACCATATATTTT
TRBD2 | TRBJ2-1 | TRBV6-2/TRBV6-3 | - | CASSPTSGDLYNEQFF | TGTGCCAGCAGCCCTACCAGCGGGGATTTATACAATGAGCAGTTCTTC
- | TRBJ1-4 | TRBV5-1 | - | CASSLGNEKLFF | TGCGCCAGCAGCTTGGGTAATGAAAAACTGTTTTTT
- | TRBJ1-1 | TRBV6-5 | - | CASSPQGKTEAFF | TGTGCCAGCAGCCCCCAGGGGAAGACTGAAGCTTTCTTT
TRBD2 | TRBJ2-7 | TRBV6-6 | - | CASSYRTSREQYF | TGTGCCAGCAGTTACCGGACTAGCCGCGAGCAGTACTTC
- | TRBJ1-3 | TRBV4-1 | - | CASSQGAFFGNTIYF | TGCGCCAGCAGCCAAGGGGCCTTCTTTGGAAACACCATATATTTT
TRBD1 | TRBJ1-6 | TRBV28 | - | CASSSDRVRGTPLHF | TGTGCCAGCAGTTCTGACAGGGTGCGGGGAACACCCCTCCACTTT
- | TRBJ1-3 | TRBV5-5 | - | CASSLTDSVSGNTIYF | TGTGCCAGCAGCTTGACGGATTCAGTATCTGGAAACACCATATATTTT
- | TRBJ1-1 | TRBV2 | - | CASSVVQTNTEAFF | TGTGCCAGCAGTGTGGTCCAAACCAACACTGAAGCTTTCTTT
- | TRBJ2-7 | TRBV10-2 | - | CASRADSFYEQYF | TGCGCCAGCAGGGCGGACAGCTTCTACGAGCAGTACTTC
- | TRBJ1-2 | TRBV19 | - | CASSIDLDTDDYGYTF | TGTGCCAGTAGTATAGATCTCGACACCGACGACTATGGCTACACCTTC
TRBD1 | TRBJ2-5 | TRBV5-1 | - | CASSLAGTGGETQYF | TGCGCCAGCAGCTTGGCTGGGACAGGGGGAGAGACCCAGTACTTC